A single sample gave rise to the 25 T cell receptor beta chains below, sequenced in a study of lymphopenia after photon versus proton radiotherapy (dated by TCRdb to the late 2010s). Receptors were amplified or captured by the immunoSEQ multiplex PCR assay. TCRdb holds this immuneACCESS table with in-frame rearrangements only. Some clones are missing; in checked studies, unresolved V genes explain under half, and the rest has no known cause. The sample table contains about 16,000 clones; only one count was recorded for approximately 90% of them. The top ten hold around a tenth of the sample. Sequenced here: peripheral blood, sampled from a patient treated with proton-based radiotherapy. The receptors come from a man between 65 and 80 years old with pancreatic cancer.

This rearrangement joins TRBV5-5 to TRBJ1-2, with D unclear. V lost 4 bases, J lost 7 bases, and 26 bases lay in between. The CDR3 extends over 17 amino acids. Germline assignment: CDR1 SGHKS and CDR2 YYEKEE (reference sequence). The CDR3 nucleotides are TGTGCCAGCAGCGAAGCCCCCCTTGGACGGCTCCTAGGTGGCTACACCTTC. Its protein is CASSEAPLGRLLGGYTF.

The rearrangement joins TRBV27 to TRBJ1-1; D remains unclear. This CDR3 contains 13 residues. Trimming stripped 4 bases from V and 11 bases from J, with 17 bases between. Looked up from germline, CDR1 is MNHEY and CDR2 is SMNVEV (reference sequence). Written as DNA, the CDR3 is TGTGCCAGCAGTTCCGGCCGGGTTTCGTCGGCTTTCTTT. Translation: CASSSGRVSSAFF.

The J gene is TRBJ1-3, the V gene TRBV7-9, with D hard to call. The CDR3 totals 11 residues. Looked up from germline, CDR1 is SEHNR and CDR2 is FQNEAQ (reference sequence). V lost 3 bases, J lost 8 bases, and 5 bases lay in between. The CDR3 DNA reads as TGTGCCAGCAGCTTCATGGACACCATATATTTT. This sequence encodes CASSFMDTIYF.

The V call is TRBV30, the J call TRBJ2-7; 7 nucleotides line up with TRBD2. The CDR3 loop spans 14 amino acids. The germline gives CDR1 GTSNPN, CDR2 SVGIG (reference sequence). Unmatched junction bases numbered 14, after V lost 3 bases and J lost 9 bases. The CDR3 nucleotides read TGTGCCTGGAGCCTCGAGCGGGGCGGTCGGAGGCAGTACTTC. Protein product: CAWSLERGGRRQYF.

The gene calls are TRBV30 and TRBJ2-1, with TRBD2 matching 8 bases. V lost 0 bases and J lost 6; bases outside the gene matches: 7. The CDR3 is 15 residues long. Germline V gene data show CDR1 as GTSNPN and CDR2 as SVGIG (reference sequence). The chain's CDR3 is CAWSVLSGRANEQFF. CDR3 coding DNA: TGTGCCTGGAGTGTACTTTCCGGGAGGGCCAATGAGCAGTTCTTC.

J is TRBJ2-7 and V is TRBV5-1; D gene ambiguous. Germline V gives CDR1 SGHRS, CDR2 YFSETQ. This CDR3 has 13 residues. V gave up 3 bases and J gave up 2 bases, with 9 bases separating them. The CDR3 DNA is TGCGCCAGCAGCTCAACAGCGACCTACGAGCAGTACTTC. This encodes CASSSTATYEQYF.

V is TRBV2 and J is TRBJ2-1; the D call may be TRBD1 or TRBD2 (5 bases each). The CDR3 spans 14 residues. V was shortened by 4 bases and J by 8 bases, with 15 bases between the two germline ends. Germline V gene sequence: CDR1 SNHLY, CDR2 FYNNEI. The CDR3 loop reads CASSGRGTTDEQFF. DNA for the CDR3: TGTGCCAGCAGTGGGCGAGGGACGACAGATGAGCAGTTCTTC.

The CDR3 loop is CASSSSGVGYTF. CDR3 DNA: TGTGCCAGCAGCTCCTCAGGGGTTGGCTACACCTTC. The chain joins TRBV5-5 to TRBJ1-2; maybe TRBD1 (6 bases). V shed 3 bases and J shed 7 bases, with 10 bases lying between them. The length of the CDR3 is 12 residues. Germline-derived CDR1 and CDR2 are SGHKS and YYEKEE (reference sequence).

V gene TRBV21-1 combines with J gene TRBJ2-1; TRBD2 was called by the table and not checked on the DNA. TRBV21-1 is flagged as a pseudogene. This CDR3 comprises 14 residues. The DNA of the CDR3 is TGTGCCAGCAGCTTTGACACCTACGGGGGTGAGCAGTTCTTC. It encodes CASSFDTYGGEQFF.

J is TRBJ1-2 and V is TRBV10-3, with unresolved D. Germline V gives CDR1 ENHRY, CDR2 SYGVKD. The germline V and J ends were trimmed by 10 bases and 7 bases, with 19 bases remaining between them. This CDR3 region has 13 residues. The CDR3 nucleotides read TGTGCCACCGCCCTCACGGTCGATGGTGGCTACACCTTC. Its protein product is CATALTVDGGYTF.

This clone was seen more than once but under ten times. The rearrangement joins TRBV7-2 to TRBJ1-4, with 7 bases that match TRBD1. Looked up from germline, CDR1 is SGHTA and CDR2 is FQGNSA. The CDR3 is made up of 14 amino acids. V lost 5 bases to trimming and J lost 8 bases; unmatched junction nucleotides: 8. This CDR3 is CASSLQTGTEKLFF. In nucleotides, the CDR3 is TGTGCCAGCAGCCTCCAGACAGGGACCGAAAAACTGTTTTTT.

The CDR3 here is CASSLLRLGAGDNTDTQYF. DNA for the CDR3: TGTGCCAGCAGTCTACTCCGCTTAGGAGCGGGAGATAACACAGATACGCAGTATTTT. This chain uses TRBV27 with TRBJ2-3; 8 bases are shared with TRBD2. V lost 5 bases, J lost 2 bases, and 18 bases stayed unmatched. The CDR3 sequence is 19 residues long. Germline V gives CDR1 MNHEY, CDR2 SMNVEV (reference sequence).

This clone showed up just once. The chain combines TRBV5-1 with TRBJ1-1; D ambiguous. The CDR3 has 13 amino acids. The V gene's germline CDR1 is SGHRS and CDR2 YFSETQ. Between the trimmed V and J ends, which lost 3 bases and 3 bases, there was a span of 9 bases. In DNA form, the CDR3 reads TGCGCCAGCAGCTCCCAGCCGGACACTGAAGCTTTCTTT. Translation: CASSSQPDTEAFF.

The V call is TRBV5-1, the J call TRBJ1-3; 10 positions agree with TRBD1. Germline CDR1 reads SGHRS; CDR2 reads YFSETQ. With 4 bases clipped from V and 0 bases from J, the junction kept 7 bases outside the gene matches. The CDR3 extends over 17 amino acids. The CDR3 sequence is CASSPSGTGASGNTIYF. In nucleotides, the CDR3 is TGCGCCAGCAGCCCGTCCGGGACAGGGGCCTCTGGAAACACCATATATTTT.

This chain uses TRBV19 with TRBJ2-1; D remains unclear. The CDR3 runs 15 residues. Trimming left V 10 bases short and J 0 bases short, with 16 bases between. The germline gives CDR1 LNHDA, CDR2 SQIVND (reference sequence). The CDR3 spells CATTPALSSYNEQFF. CDR3 in DNA: TGTGCCACGACCCCTGCTTTGAGCTCCTACAATGAGCAGTTCTTC.

This chain connects TRBV2 to TRBJ2-2; the D gene is possibly TRBD1 (6 bases). Germline V gene data show CDR1 as SNHLY and CDR2 as FYNNEI. Trimming took off 6 bases at V and 4 bases at J, with 12 bases between the two ends. The CDR3 is made up of 14 amino acids. CDR3 in amino acids: CASRADRATGELFF. CDR3 bases: TGTGCCAGCAGGGCGGACAGAGCCACCGGGGAGCTGTTTTTT. The full variable domain, its missing parts supplied by reference TRBV2 and TRBJ2-2, is EPEVTQTPSHQVTQMGQEVILRCVPISNHLYFYWYRQILGQKVEFLVSFYNNEISEKSEIFDDQFSVERPDGSNFTLKIRSTKLEDSAMYFCASRADRATGELFFGEGSRLTVL.

This chain connects TRBV27 to TRBJ1-5, with TRBD1 matching 8 bases. The germline V gene has CDR1 MNHEY and CDR2 SMNVEV (reference sequence). The CDR3 consists of 17 residues. The junction had 7 bases not matched to a gene; V was cut back by 2 bases and J by 1 base. This CDR3 reads CASSLKGRGLSNQPQHF. CDR3 DNA: TGTGCCAGCAGTTTAAAGGGCAGGGGGCTGAGCAATCAGCCCCAGCATTTT.

The gene calls are TRBV4-2 and TRBJ2-7; TRBD2 matches 10 bases. Looked up from germline, CDR1 is LGHNA and CDR2 is YNFKEQ. V lost 0 bases, J lost 2 bases, and 7 bases stayed unmatched. The CDR3 is 17 residues long. The CDR3 DNA reads TGTGCCAGCAGCCAAGAGGAACCGAGCGGGAGGGCCTACGAGCAGTACTTC. As protein: CASSQEEPSGRAYEQYF.

A single count supports this clone. This sequence joins TRBV30 and TRBJ2-5; the match to TRBD1 covers 10 bases. The germline V gene has CDR1 GTSNPN and CDR2 SVGIG (reference sequence). V gave up 3 bases and J gave up 4 bases; unmatched junction bases: 11. The CDR3 has 16 residues. CDR3 nucleotides: TGTGCCTGGAGCGCTACTTGGGGACAGGGGCGAGAGACCCAGTACTTC. Its protein is CAWSATWGQGRETQYF.

This clone was found once. This rearrangement joins TRBV6-1 to TRBJ1-6; D is possibly TRBD1 (5 bases). Germline CDR1 and CDR2: MNHNS and SASEGT. The CDR3 runs to 13 residues. V shed 5 bases and J shed 6 bases, with 8 bases lying between them. The CDR3 bases are TGTGCCAGCAGTCTCGGGGGTAATTCACCCCTCCACTTT. Translated: CASSLGGNSPLHF.

V is TRBV7-9 and J is TRBJ1-6; D is possibly TRBD1 (5 bases). The V gene lost 0 bases and the J gene lost 6 bases, with 12 bases spanning the gap. The CDR3 sequence is 16 residues long. Germline lookup yields CDR1 SEHNR and CDR2 FQNEAQ (reference sequence). CDR3 in amino acids: CASSLAGRGPNSPLHF. Written as DNA, the CDR3 is TGTGCCAGCAGCTTAGCGGGACGAGGGCCTAATTCACCCCTCCACTTT.

This rearrangement joins TRBV7-2 to TRBJ2-5; D ambiguous. Trimming took off 5 bases at V and 5 bases at J, with 15 bases between the two ends. Germline V gene data show CDR1 as SGHTA and CDR2 as FQGNSA. This CDR3 is built from 14 residues. The CDR3 loop is CASSRARKWETQYF. CDR3 sequence (DNA): TGTGCCAGCAGCAGGGCGCGGAAGTGGGAGACCCAGTACTTC.

The chain couples TRBV6-5 to TRBJ1-4; D gene unclear. The germline V and J ends were trimmed by 2 bases and 7 bases, with 11 bases remaining between them. Germline V lookup: CDR1 MNHEY, CDR2 SVGAGI. This CDR3 spans 14 amino acids. CDR3 nucleotides: TGTGCCAGCAGTTACCGGGGTTCCGGTGAAAAACTGTTTTTT. Translating it yields CASSYRGSGEKLFF.

This clone was counted a few times. The chain couples TRBV5-1 to TRBJ2-7; TRBD1 matches 8 bases. The CDR3 runs to 13 residues. Trimming took 4 bases from V and 6 from J; bases not matched to a gene: 6. CDR1 and CDR2 from the germline V gene are SGHRS and YFSETQ. The CDR3 bases are TGCGCCAGCAGCGGAAACACAGGGGGCGAGCAGTACTTC. Translation: CASSGNTGGEQYF.

This rearrangement joins TRBV5-6 to TRBJ1-2; 7 bases are a match to TRBD1. Germline loops: CDR1 SGHDT, CDR2 YYEEEE. Trimming took 5 bases from V and 4 from J; bases not matched to a gene: 14. This CDR3 region has 16 residues. The CDR3 reads CASRRTGTARAYGYTF. The CDR3 DNA reads as TGTGCCAGCAGGAGGACCGGGACAGCTAGAGCCTATGGCTACACCTTC.